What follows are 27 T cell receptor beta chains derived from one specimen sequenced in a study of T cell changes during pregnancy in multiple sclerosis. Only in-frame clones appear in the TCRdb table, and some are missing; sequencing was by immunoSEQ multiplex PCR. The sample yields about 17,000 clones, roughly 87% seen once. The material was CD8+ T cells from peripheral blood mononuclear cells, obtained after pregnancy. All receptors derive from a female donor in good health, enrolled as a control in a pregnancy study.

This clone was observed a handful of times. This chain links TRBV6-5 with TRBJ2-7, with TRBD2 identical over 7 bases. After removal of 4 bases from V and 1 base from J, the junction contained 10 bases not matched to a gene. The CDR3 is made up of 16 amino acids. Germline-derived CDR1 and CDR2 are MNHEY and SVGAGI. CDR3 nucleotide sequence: TGTGCCAGCAGTTTCTCCGGGACTACAGAGTCCTACGAGCAGTACTTC. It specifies CASSFSGTTESYEQYF.

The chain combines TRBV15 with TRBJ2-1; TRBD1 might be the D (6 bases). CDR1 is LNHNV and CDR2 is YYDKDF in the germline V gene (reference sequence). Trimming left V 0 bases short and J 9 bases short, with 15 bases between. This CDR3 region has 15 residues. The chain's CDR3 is CATSRDRGGLGEQFF. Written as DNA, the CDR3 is TGTGCCACCAGCAGAGATCGTGGGGGCTTGGGTGAGCAGTTCTTC.

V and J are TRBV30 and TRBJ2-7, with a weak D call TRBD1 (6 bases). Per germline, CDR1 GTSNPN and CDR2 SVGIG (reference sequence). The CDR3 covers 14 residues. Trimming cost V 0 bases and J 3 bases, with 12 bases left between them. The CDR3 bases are TGTGCCTGGAGTGTCGGTGTGGGACACTACGAGCAGTACTTC. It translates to CAWSVGVGHYEQYF.

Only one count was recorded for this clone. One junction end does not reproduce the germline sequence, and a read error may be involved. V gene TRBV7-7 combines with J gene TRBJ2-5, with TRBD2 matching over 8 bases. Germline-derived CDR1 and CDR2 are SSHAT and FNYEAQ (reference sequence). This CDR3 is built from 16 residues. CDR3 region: CASSLSSGGSQETQYF. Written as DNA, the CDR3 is TGTGCTAGCAGCTTATCAAGCGGGGGATCCCAAGAGACCCAGTACTTC.

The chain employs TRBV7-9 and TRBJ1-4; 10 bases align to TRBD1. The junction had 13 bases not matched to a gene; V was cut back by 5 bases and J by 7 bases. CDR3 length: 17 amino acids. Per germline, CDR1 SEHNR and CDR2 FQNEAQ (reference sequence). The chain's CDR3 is CASSPNRDRGIFEKLFF. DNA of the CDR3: TGTGCCAGCAGCCCAAACCGGGACAGGGGCATTTTTGAAAAACTGTTTTTT. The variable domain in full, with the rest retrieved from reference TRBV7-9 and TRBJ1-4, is DTGVSQNPRHKITKRGQNVTFRCDPISEHNRLYWYRQTLGQGPEFLTYFQNEAQLEKSRLLSDRFSAERPKGSFSTLEIQRTEQGDSAMYLCASSPNRDRGIFEKLFFGSGTQLSVL.

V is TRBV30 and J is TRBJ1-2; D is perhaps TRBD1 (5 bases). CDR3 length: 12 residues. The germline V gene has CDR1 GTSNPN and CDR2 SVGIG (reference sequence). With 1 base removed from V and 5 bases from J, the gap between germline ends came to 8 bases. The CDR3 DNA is TGTGCCTGGAGTGAGCAGGGATATGGCTACACCTTC. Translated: CAWSEQGYGYTF.

In DNA form, the CDR3 reads TGTGCCAGCAGCCAAGGAAAGGAGGGTGGCTACGAGCAGTACTTC. It encodes CASSQGKEGGYEQYF. The rearrangement links TRBV4-2 to TRBJ2-7; D is perhaps TRBD2 (6 bases). Looked up from germline, CDR1 is LGHNA and CDR2 is YNFKEQ. Trimming removed 1 base at V and 3 bases at J, with 13 bases between. This CDR3 has 15 residues.

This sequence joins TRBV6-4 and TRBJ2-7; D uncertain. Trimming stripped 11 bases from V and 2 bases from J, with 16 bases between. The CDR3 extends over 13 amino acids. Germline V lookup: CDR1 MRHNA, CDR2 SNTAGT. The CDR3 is CAVQEQKAYEQYF. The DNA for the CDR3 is TGTGCCGTACAAGAACAGAAAGCCTACGAGCAGTACTTC.

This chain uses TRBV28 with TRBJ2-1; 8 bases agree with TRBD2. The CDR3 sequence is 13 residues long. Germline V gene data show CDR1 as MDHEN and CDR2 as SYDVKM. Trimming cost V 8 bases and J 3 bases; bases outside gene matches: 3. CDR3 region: CASGLADYNEQFF. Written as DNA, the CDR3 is TGTGCCAGCGGACTAGCTGACTACAATGAGCAGTTCTTC.

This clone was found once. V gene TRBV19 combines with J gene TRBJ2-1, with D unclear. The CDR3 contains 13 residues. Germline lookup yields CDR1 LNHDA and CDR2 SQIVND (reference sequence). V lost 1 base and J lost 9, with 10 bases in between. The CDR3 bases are TGTGCCAGTAGTATAGTCCCTCGGAGTGAGCAGTTCTTC. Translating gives CASSIVPRSEQFF.

The CDR3 coding sequence is TGCGCCAGCAGCCATACGGGACAGGATTACTATGGCTACACCTTC. The encoded protein is CASSHTGQDYYGYTF. This chain connects TRBV4-1 to TRBJ1-2, with 8 bases lining up with TRBD1. The V gene end was trimmed by 3 bases and the J gene end by 3 bases; junction bases not matched to a gene: 6. The CDR3 is 15 amino acids. Germline V CDR1 and CDR2: MGHRA, YSYEKL.

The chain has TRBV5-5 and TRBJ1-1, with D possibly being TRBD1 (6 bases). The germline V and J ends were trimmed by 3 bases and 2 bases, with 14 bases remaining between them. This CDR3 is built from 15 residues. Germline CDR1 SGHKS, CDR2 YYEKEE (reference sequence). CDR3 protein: CASSSTVGTNTEAFF. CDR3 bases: TGTGCCAGCAGCTCGACAGTTGGGACAAACACTGAAGCTTTCTTT.

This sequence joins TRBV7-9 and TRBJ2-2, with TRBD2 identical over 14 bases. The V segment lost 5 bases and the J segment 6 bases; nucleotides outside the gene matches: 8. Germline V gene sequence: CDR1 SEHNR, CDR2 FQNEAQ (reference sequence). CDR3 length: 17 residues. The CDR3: CASSPRLAGGPPGELFF. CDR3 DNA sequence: TGTGCCAGCAGCCCTAGACTAGCGGGGGGGCCCCCCGGGGAGCTGTTTTTT.

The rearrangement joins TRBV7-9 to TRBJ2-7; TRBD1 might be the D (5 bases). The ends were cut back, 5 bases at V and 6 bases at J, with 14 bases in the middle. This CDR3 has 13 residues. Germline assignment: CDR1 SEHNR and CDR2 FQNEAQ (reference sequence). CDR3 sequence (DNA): TGTGCCAGCAGCCCAGACAGTGCCACCGAGCAGTACTTC. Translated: CASSPDSATEQYF.

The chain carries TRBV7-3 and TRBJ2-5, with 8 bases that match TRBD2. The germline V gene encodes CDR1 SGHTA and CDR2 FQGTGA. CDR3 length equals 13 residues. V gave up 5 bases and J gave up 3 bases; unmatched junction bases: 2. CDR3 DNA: TGTGCCAGCAGCCCGGGACTAGAAGAGACCCAGTACTTC. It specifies CASSPGLEETQYF.

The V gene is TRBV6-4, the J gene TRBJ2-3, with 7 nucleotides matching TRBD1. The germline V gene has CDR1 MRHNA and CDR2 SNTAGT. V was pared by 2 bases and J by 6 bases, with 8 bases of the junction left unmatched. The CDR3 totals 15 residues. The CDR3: CASSDQAGGADTQYF. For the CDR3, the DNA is TGTGCCAGCAGTGACCAGGCAGGGGGTGCCGATACGCAGTATTTT.

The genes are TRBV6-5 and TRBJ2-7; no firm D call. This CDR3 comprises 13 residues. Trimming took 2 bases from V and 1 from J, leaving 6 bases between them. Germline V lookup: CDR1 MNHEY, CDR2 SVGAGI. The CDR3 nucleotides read TGTGCCAGCAGTTACAGGAGATCCTACGAGCAGTACTTC. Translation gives CASSYRRSYEQYF.

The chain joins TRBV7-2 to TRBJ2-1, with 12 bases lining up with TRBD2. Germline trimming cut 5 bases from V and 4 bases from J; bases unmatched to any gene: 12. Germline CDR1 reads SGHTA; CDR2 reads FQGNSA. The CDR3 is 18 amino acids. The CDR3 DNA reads TGTGCCAGCAGCGAACTCTGGACTAGCGGGACCCTTTACAATGAGCAGTTCTTC. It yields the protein CASSELWTSGTLYNEQFF.

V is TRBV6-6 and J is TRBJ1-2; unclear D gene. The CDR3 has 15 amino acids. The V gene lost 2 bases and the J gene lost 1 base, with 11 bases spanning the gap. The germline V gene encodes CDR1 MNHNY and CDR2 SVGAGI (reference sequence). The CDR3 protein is CASSYAEVLNYGYTF. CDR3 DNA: TGTGCCAGCAGTTACGCAGAAGTTCTTAACTATGGCTACACCTTC.

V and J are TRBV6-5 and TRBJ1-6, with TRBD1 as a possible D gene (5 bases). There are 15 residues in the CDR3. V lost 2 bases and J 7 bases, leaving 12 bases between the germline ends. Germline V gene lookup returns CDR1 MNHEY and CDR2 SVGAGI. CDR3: CASSYGREGNSPLHF. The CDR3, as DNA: TGTGCCAGCAGTTACGGGAGGGAGGGGAATTCACCCCTCCACTTT.

In DNA form, the CDR3 reads TGTGCCACCAGCAGAGATCGCGGAAGGGGGAGTGAAGCTTTCTTT. It specifies CATSRDRGRGSEAFF. This chain joins TRBV15 and TRBJ1-1, with D perhaps TRBD1 (6 bases). In germline, CDR1 is LNHNV, CDR2 YYDKDF (reference sequence). The CDR3 has 15 amino acids. V was cut by 0 bases and J by 7 bases, with 15 bases left in between. Full variable domain (rest looked up from reference TRBV15 and TRBJ1-1): DAMVIQNPRYQVTQFGKPVTLSCSQTLNHNVMYWYQQKSSQAPKLLFHYYDKDFNNEADTPDNFQSRRPNTSFCFLDIRSPGLGDTAMYLCATSRDRGRGSEAFFGQGTRLTVV.

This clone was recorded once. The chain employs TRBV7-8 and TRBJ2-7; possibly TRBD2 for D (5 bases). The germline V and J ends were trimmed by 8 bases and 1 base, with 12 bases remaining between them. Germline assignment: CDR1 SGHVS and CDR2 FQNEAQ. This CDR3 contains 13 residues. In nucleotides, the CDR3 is TGTGCCAGCGGCCCGACTACTTCCTACGAGCAGTACTTC. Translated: CASGPTTSYEQYF.

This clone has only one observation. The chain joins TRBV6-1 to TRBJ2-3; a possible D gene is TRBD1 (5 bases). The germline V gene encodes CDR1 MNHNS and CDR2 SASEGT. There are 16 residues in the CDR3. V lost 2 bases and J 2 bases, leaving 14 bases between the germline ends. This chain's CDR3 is CASSEQGLSYTDTQYF. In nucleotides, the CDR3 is TGTGCCAGCAGTGAACAGGGTCTGAGTTACACAGATACGCAGTATTTT.

The CDR3 is CATRGWPLSYEQYF. Here the CDR3 DNA reads TGTGCCACGCGAGGGTGGCCGCTGTCCTACGAGCAGTACTTC. The chain is built from TRBV19 and TRBJ2-7; D might be TRBD2 (5 bases). Germline assignment: CDR1 LNHDA and CDR2 SQIVND (reference sequence). V shed 10 bases and J shed 1 base, with 17 bases lying between them. There are 14 residues in the CDR3. The full variable domain, completed using reference TRBV19 and TRBJ2-7, is DGGITQSPKYLFRKEGQNVTLSCEQNLNHDAMYWYRQDPGQGLRLIYYSQIVNDFQKGDIAEGYSVSREKKESFPLTVTSAQKNPTAFYLCATRGWPLSYEQYFGPGTRLTVT.

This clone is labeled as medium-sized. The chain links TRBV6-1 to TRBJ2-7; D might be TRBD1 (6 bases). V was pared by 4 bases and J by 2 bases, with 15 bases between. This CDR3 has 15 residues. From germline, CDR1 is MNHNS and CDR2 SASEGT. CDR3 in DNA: TGTGCCAGCAGTGTCGCCCAGGACAGTACCTACGAGCAGTACTTC. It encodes CASSVAQDSTYEQYF.

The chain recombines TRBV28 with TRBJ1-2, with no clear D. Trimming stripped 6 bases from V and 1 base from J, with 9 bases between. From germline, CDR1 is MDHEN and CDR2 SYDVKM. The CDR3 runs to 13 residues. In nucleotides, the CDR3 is TGTGCCAGCAGCCTCGTCGGTAACTATGGCTACACCTTC. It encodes CASSLVGNYGYTF.

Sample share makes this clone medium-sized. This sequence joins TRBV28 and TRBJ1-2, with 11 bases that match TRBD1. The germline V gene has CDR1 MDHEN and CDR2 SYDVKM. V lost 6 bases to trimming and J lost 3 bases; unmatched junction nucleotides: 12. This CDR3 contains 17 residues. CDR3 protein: CASSPVTGQGAYYGYTF. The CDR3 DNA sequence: TGTGCCAGCAGCCCCGTTACCGGACAGGGGGCGTACTATGGCTACACCTTC.